The 32 T cell receptor beta chains in this list originate from one sample, sequenced in a study of cytomegalovirus exposure and HLA in healthy donors. The PCR was carried out with 60 Vbeta primers and 13 Jbeta primers. Sequencing used immunoSEQ multiplex PCR; TCRdb keeps in-frame clones, though not all of them. The sample consists of 160,000 or so clones, about three quarters of them appearing once. What was sequenced was PBMCs. The receptors shown here come from a man aged 40-49 years in good health and CMV-seropositive.

The genes are TRBV25-1 and TRBJ2-5; 13 bases fit TRBD2. Germline CDR1 MGHDK, CDR2 SYGVNS. V lost 4 bases, J lost 4 bases, and 6 bases stayed unmatched. The CDR3 extends over 16 amino acids. The CDR3 region is CASSGPLAGGRETQYF. The CDR3 DNA sequence: TGTGCCAGCAGTGGTCCACTAGCGGGAGGGCGAGAGACCCAGTACTTC. The full variable domain, its missing parts supplied by reference TRBV25-1 and TRBJ2-5, is EADIYQTPRYLVIGTGKKITLECSQTMGHDKMYWYQQDPGMELHLIHYSYGVNSTEKGDLSSESTVSRIRTEHFPLTLESARPSHTSQYLCASSGPLAGGRETQYFGPGTRLLVL.

J is TRBJ1-5 and V is TRBV12-5; maybe TRBD1 (5 bases). The CDR3 consists of 12 residues. Trimming took 6 bases from V and 5 from J, leaving 8 bases between them. The V gene's germline CDR1 is LGHNT and CDR2 FRNRAP. The CDR3 region has the DNA TGTGCTAGTGGCGTAGGGGATCAGCCCCAGCATTTT. Amino acids: CASGVGDQPQHF.

The chain employs TRBV6-1 and TRBJ2-1, with 13 positions matching TRBD2. Germline-derived CDR1 and CDR2 are MNHNS and SASEGT. This CDR3 is built from 14 residues. V shed 6 bases and J 8 bases; nucleotides not matched to a gene: 4. DNA for the CDR3: TGTGCCAGCAGCGGACTAGCGGGAGATTATGAGCAGTTCTTC. This sequence encodes CASSGLAGDYEQFF.

The J gene is TRBJ2-7, the V gene TRBV25-1; a weak D match, TRBD1 (6 bases). The V end lost 6 bases, the J end lost 3 bases, and 9 bases lay between the germline ends. The CDR3 has 12 amino acids. Germline V gene lookup returns CDR1 MGHDK and CDR2 SYGVNS. CDR3 bases: TGTGCCAGCAGCCAACAGGGCTACGAGCAGTACTTC. Translated, it gives CASSQQGYEQYF.

The rearrangement joins TRBV28 to TRBJ1-5; D is uncertain. The V gene lost 5 bases and the J gene lost 9 bases, with 11 bases spanning the gap. Germline V gene lookup returns CDR1 MDHEN and CDR2 SYDVKM. This CDR3 is 12 amino acids long. The CDR3 reads CASSLSPLPQHF. DNA for the CDR3: TGTGCCAGCAGTCTCAGTCCCCTGCCCCAGCATTTT.

This clone was recorded only once. The chain carries TRBV5-1 and TRBJ1-4; D not certain. The germline V gene has CDR1 SGHRS and CDR2 YFSETQ. The CDR3 covers 13 residues. V lost 1 base and J lost 6, with 7 bases in between. The CDR3 loop reads CASSLSIDEKLFF. The CDR3 DNA is TGCGCCAGCAGCTTGAGCATCGATGAAAAACTGTTTTTT.

This chain links TRBV5-1 with TRBJ2-1, with 10 positions matching TRBD2. V lost 4 bases, J lost 1 base, and 5 bases stayed unmatched. Germline values: CDR1 SGHRS, CDR2 YFSETQ. The CDR3 loop spans 16 amino acids. The CDR3 spells CASSLRTSGSYNEQFF. CDR3 bases: TGCGCCAGCAGCCTCCGGACTAGCGGTTCCTACAATGAGCAGTTCTTC.

The chain uses TRBV11-3 and TRBJ1-1, with 7 bases identical to TRBD1. Trimming removed 0 bases from V and 11 bases from J; junction bases left unmatched: 3. The CDR3 extends over 12 amino acids. Germline CDR1 reads SGHNT; CDR2 reads YENEEA. CDR3 sequence: CASSLDLRGAFF. In DNA, the CDR3 is TGTGCCAGCAGCTTAGATCTCAGGGGGGCTTTCTTT.

The genes are TRBV6-6 and TRBJ2-3; 8 bases are a match to TRBD2. The CDR3 is 15 amino acids. With 5 bases clipped from V and 4 bases from J, the junction kept 8 bases outside the gene matches. Germline values: CDR1 MNHNY, CDR2 SVGAGI (reference sequence). The CDR3 sequence: CASSPGSGSADTQYF. Written as DNA, the CDR3 is TGTGCCAGCAGTCCTGGAAGCGGGAGCGCAGATACGCAGTATTTT.

The chain uses TRBV11-1 and TRBJ2-3, with D uncertain. V lost 1 base and J lost 2, with 4 bases in between. Germline CDR1 and CDR2: SGHAT and FQDESV (reference sequence). There are 13 residues in the CDR3. CDR3 in DNA: TGTGCCAGCAGCTTAGGGCTCACAGATACGCAGTATTTT. Its translation is CASSLGLTDTQYF.

This chain joins TRBV2 and TRBJ2-5, with D possibly matching TRBD2 (6 bases). There are 13 residues in the CDR3. Germline CDR1 SNHLY, CDR2 FYNNEI. The V end lost 3 bases, the J end lost 13 bases, and 18 bases lay between the germline ends. The DNA for the CDR3 is TGTGCCAGCAGTGATTCCGGGGGTTCGGGCGGGTACTTC. This gives the protein CASSDSGGSGGYF.

CDR3 sequence reads: CASSPVQVGAEAFF. In DNA, the CDR3 is TGTGCCAGCTCACCAGTCCAGGTGGGCGCTGAAGCTTTCTTT. V usage is TRBV18 and J usage is TRBJ1-1; D call uncertain. V was pared by 2 bases and J by 6 bases, with 13 bases between. The germline V gene encodes CDR1 KGHSH and CDR2 LQKENI. The CDR3 is made up of 14 amino acids.

The rearrangement links TRBV27 to TRBJ2-3, with TRBD1 matching 7 bases. The CDR3 contains 16 residues. V lost 4 bases and J lost 3; bases outside the gene matches: 10. Per the germline V gene, CDR1 is MNHEY and CDR2 is SMNVEV (reference sequence). The CDR3 region is CASSSIDRVGTDTQYF. Here the CDR3 DNA reads TGTGCCAGCAGTTCTATCGACAGGGTGGGGACAGATACGCAGTATTTT.

The chain employs TRBV7-2 and TRBJ2-3, with unresolved D. Between the trimmed V and J ends, which lost 4 bases and 9 bases, there was a span of 14 bases. Looked up from germline, CDR1 is SGHTA and CDR2 is FQGNSA. This CDR3 is built from 13 residues. CDR3 in amino acids: CASSSSGLATQYF. CDR3 bases: TGTGCCAGCAGCTCCTCTGGGCTCGCGACGCAGTATTTT.

The genes are TRBV5-1 and TRBJ1-2; D not resolved. Between the trimmed V and J ends, which lost 9 bases and 3 bases, there was a span of 18 bases. This CDR3 is 14 amino acids long. CDR1 and CDR2 (germline): SGHRS, YFSETQ. CDR3 amino acids: CATALNVDDYGYTF. The CDR3 region has the DNA TGCGCCACAGCGCTGAACGTGGATGACTATGGCTACACCTTC.

This clone was picked up a small number of times. The rearrangement uses TRBV7-9 and TRBJ1-1, with TRBD1 matching over 7 bases. The CDR3 spans 16 residues. Germline-derived CDR1 and CDR2 are SEHNR and FQNEAQ (reference sequence). With 5 bases clipped from V and 4 bases from J, the junction kept 13 bases outside the gene matches. The CDR3 nucleotides are TGTGCCAGCAGCGGATACGAATACAGGGGTGGCACTGAAGCTTTCTTT. This codes for CASSGYEYRGGTEAFF.

V is TRBV29-1 and J is TRBJ2-5; D possibly corresponds to TRBD1 (6 bases). This CDR3 contains 13 residues. Germline-derived CDR1 and CDR2 are SQVTM and ANQGSEA. V lost 0 bases, J lost 5 bases, and 10 bases lay in between. CDR3 coding DNA: TGCAGCGTTGAAGACCACAGGGTCGAGACCCAGTACTTC. Translated, it gives CSVEDHRVETQYF.

The rearrangement joins TRBV19 to TRBJ1-4; no clear D. The CDR3 is made up of 14 amino acids. V shed 4 bases and J shed 0 bases, with 6 bases lying between them. Germline loops: CDR1 LNHDA, CDR2 SQIVND (reference sequence). CDR3 sequence: CASSNGATNEKLFF. CDR3 nucleotides: TGTGCCAGTAGTAACGGAGCAACTAATGAAAAACTGTTTTTT.

V gene TRBV7-2 combines with J gene TRBJ2-1; no clear D. The CDR3 runs to 13 residues. V gave up 6 bases and J gave up 0 bases, with 6 bases separating them. Germline V gene lookup returns CDR1 SGHTA and CDR2 FQGNSA. The CDR3 DNA follows: TGTGCCAGCAGTCTTAGCTCCTACAATGAGCAGTTCTTC. It is translated as CASSLSSYNEQFF.

This sequence joins TRBV27 and TRBJ1-2; D perhaps matches TRBD1 (5 bases). V lost 11 bases and J lost 7, with 26 bases in between. The CDR3 length is 15 residues. Per the germline V gene, CDR1 is MNHEY and CDR2 is SMNVEV (reference sequence). CDR3: CAARSGVAGGTGYTF. CDR3 nucleotides: TGTGCCGCCCGGTCCGGGGTTGCGGGGGGGACTGGCTACACCTTC.

This clone was picked up one time. The chain employs TRBV29-1 and TRBJ2-1, with a weak D call TRBD1 (6 bases). Trimming stripped 6 bases from V and 4 bases from J, with 13 bases between. Germline V gives CDR1 SQVTM, CDR2 ANQGSEA. The CDR3 is 13 residues long. The CDR3 nucleotides read TGCAGCGTGAACACACAGGGTTACAATGAGCAGTTCTTC. As protein: CSVNTQGYNEQFF.

Written as DNA, the CDR3 is TGTGCCAGCAGCTTAGTTGCGGGTGATAACGGGGAGCTGTTTTTT. Translating it yields CASSLVAGDNGELFF. V gene TRBV11-2 combines with J gene TRBJ2-2, with a weak D call TRBD2 (5 bases). This CDR3 comprises 15 residues. V was trimmed by 1 base and J by 7 bases, leaving 13 bases between them. Germline-derived CDR1 and CDR2 are SGHAT and FQNNGV.

This clone was counted a few times. The chain carries TRBV5-4 and TRBJ2-1; D not certain. The V gene's germline CDR1 is SGHNT and CDR2 YYREEE (reference sequence). This CDR3 comprises 13 residues. V lost 3 bases to trimming and J lost 10 bases, with 14 bases between them. The CDR3 bases are TGTGCCAGCAGCTATGACTCCCGAACGGAGCAGTTCTTC. It translates to CASSYDSRTEQFF.

The chain is built from TRBV11-1 and TRBJ2-3; the match to TRBD1 covers 7 bases. The CDR3 contains 15 residues. The germline V gene has CDR1 SGHAT and CDR2 FQDESV (reference sequence). V trimming: 5 bases; J trimming: 2 bases; junction bases outside the gene matches: 7. CDR3 in amino acids: CASSPRQGSTDTQYF. CDR3 sequence (DNA): TGTGCCAGCAGCCCACGACAGGGATCCACAGATACGCAGTATTTT.

This CDR3 reads CASNYDGTINEQFF. The CDR3 nucleotides are TGTGCCTCCAACTACGACGGGACTATCAATGAGCAGTTCTTC. The chain combines TRBV30 with TRBJ2-1; 7 nucleotides match TRBD2. CDR3 length equals 14 residues. V lost 7 bases to trimming and J lost 6 bases; unmatched junction nucleotides: 12. The germline V gene has CDR1 GTSNPN and CDR2 SVGIG (reference sequence). The variable domain in full, completed from reference TRBV30 and TRBJ2-1, reads SQTIHQWPATLVQPVGSPLSLECTVEGTSNPNLYWYRQAAGRGLQLLFYSVGIGQISSEVPQNLSASRPQDRQFILSSKKLLLSDSGFYLCASNYDGTINEQFFGPGTRLTVL.

A remark on this clone: A read error may produce the germline difference seen at one junction end. This CDR3 is CAWTTGVGNSQYF. In DNA, the CDR3 is TGTGCCTGGACGACAGGGGTTGGAAACAGTCAGTACTTC. The chain has TRBV30 and TRBJ2-4, with 8 bases matching TRBD1. The germline CDR1 and CDR2 sequences are GTSNPN and SVGIG (reference sequence). The CDR3 contains 13 residues.

The chain joins TRBV27 to TRBJ2-1; 7 nucleotides match TRBD1. J lost 3 bases, V lost 2 bases, and 7 bases had no gene match. The CDR3 totals 16 residues. Germline V CDR1 and CDR2: MNHEY, SMNVEV (reference sequence). The chain's CDR3 is CASSLQPGTDYNEQFF. CDR3 bases: TGTGCCAGCAGTTTACAACCAGGGACAGACTACAATGAGCAGTTCTTC.

The chain combines TRBV11-1 with TRBJ2-5; TRBD1 agrees at 8 bases. The CDR3 has 15 residues. Germline CDR1 is SGHAT and CDR2 is FQDESV (reference sequence). The V segment lost 1 base and the J segment 5 bases; nucleotides outside the gene matches: 6. The DNA for the CDR3 is TGTGCCAGCAGCTTAGAGGGACAGGCTAGCGAGACCCAGTACTTC. Encoded protein: CASSLEGQASETQYF.

V gene TRBV6-6 combines with J gene TRBJ2-1, with 7 bases identical to TRBD1. The length of the CDR3 is 16 residues. Losses at the gene ends were 0 bases for V and 0 bases for J; bases not matched to a gene: 2. Germline assignment: CDR1 MNHNY and CDR2 SVGAGI (reference sequence). The CDR3 loop is CASSYSTGSSYNEQFF. DNA for the CDR3: TGTGCCAGCAGTTACTCGACAGGGTCCTCCTACAATGAGCAGTTCTTC.

This clone has only one observation. This chain connects TRBV6-6 to TRBJ1-2; D uncertain. This CDR3 has 13 amino acids. V was cut by 5 bases and J by 7 bases, with 14 bases left in between. Germline V gives CDR1 MNHNY, CDR2 SVGAGI (reference sequence). This CDR3 is CASSQLRTIGYTF. The DNA of the CDR3 is TGTGCCAGCAGTCAGCTCCGGACTATTGGCTACACCTTC.

V and J are TRBV18 and TRBJ1-1; tentative D call: TRBD1 (6 bases). CDR1 and CDR2 (germline): KGHSH, LQKENI. CDR3 length: 12 residues. The V end was cut by 4 bases, the J end by 11 bases, with 14 bases between. CDR3 coding DNA: TGTGCCAGCTCACAACCAGACAGGATTGCTTTCTTT. Amino acids: CASSQPDRIAFF.

About this clone: The junction shows a germline mismatch at one end, possibly a read error. Other nucleotide sequences in the sample specify the same CDR3. The chain links TRBV9 to TRBJ1-1; D may be TRBD1 (5 bases). The CDR3 runs to 21 residues. From germline, CDR1 is SGDLS and CDR2 YYNGEE. Here the CDR3 DNA reads TGTGCCAGCAGCGATTACCCGGGACGGACTAGGCTCGGCGGTCTGAACACTGAAGCCTTCTTT. It yields the protein CASSDYPGRTRLGGLNTEAFF.